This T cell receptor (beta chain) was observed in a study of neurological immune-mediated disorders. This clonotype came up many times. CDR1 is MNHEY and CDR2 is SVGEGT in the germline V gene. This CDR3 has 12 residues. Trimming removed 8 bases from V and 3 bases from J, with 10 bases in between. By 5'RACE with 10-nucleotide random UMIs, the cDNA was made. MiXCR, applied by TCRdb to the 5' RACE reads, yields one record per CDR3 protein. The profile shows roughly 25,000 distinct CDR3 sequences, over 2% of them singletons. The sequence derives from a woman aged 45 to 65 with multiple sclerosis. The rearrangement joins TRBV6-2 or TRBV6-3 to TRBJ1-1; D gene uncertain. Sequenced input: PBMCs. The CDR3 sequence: CASLGRDTEAFF. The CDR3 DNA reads TGTGCCAGCCTGGGAAGGGACACTGAAGCTTTCTTT.